The next 13 T cell receptor beta chains were all read from a single sample in a study of control samples from healthy donors and cancer patients. Libraries were prepared by immunoSEQ multiplex PCR; TCRdb keeps only in-frame clonotypes and omits some of them. The table shows approximately 63,000 clones, with 70% to 90% occurring only once. Sequencing was carried out using blood. The receptors originated from a man aged 35-49 years in good health.

This clone was seen more than once but under ten times. The CDR3 nucleotides read TGCGCCAGCAGCCAAGCAGTCACCTCTCGAACAGGCTACACCTTC. This translates into CASSQAVTSRTGYTF. V usage is TRBV4-1 and J usage is TRBJ1-2, with D unclear. CDR1 and CDR2 (germline): MGHRA, YSYEKL. This CDR3 is 15 amino acids long. Deletions cut 1 base from V and 8 bases from J, with 17 bases between.

The V and J genes are TRBV29-1 and TRBJ2-5; perhaps TRBD1 as D (5 bases). Germline V gene sequence: CDR1 SQVTM, CDR2 ANQGSEA. The CDR3 length is 14 residues. Trimming took off 3 bases at V and 2 bases at J, with 13 bases between the two ends. The CDR3 region is CSVDTSGNQETQYF. The CDR3 DNA sequence: TGCAGCGTTGATACATCAGGGAATCAAGAGACCCAGTACTTC.

This clone has a single count. The chain recombines TRBV6-6 with TRBJ2-3; TRBD2 matches at 10 bases. Per germline, CDR1 MNHNY and CDR2 SVGAGI (reference sequence). Unmatched junction bases numbered 2, after V lost 7 bases and J lost 1 base. This CDR3 spans 14 amino acids. CDR3 DNA: TGTGCCAGCACAGGGACTAGCGGCACAGATACGCAGTATTTT. Its protein product is CASTGTSGTDTQYF.

V is TRBV27 and J is TRBJ2-1; perhaps TRBD1 as D (6 bases). Germline-derived CDR1 and CDR2 are MNHEY and SMNVEV (reference sequence). V was shortened by 2 bases and J by 7 bases, with 9 bases between the two germline ends. The CDR3 covers 13 residues. CDR3 coding DNA: TGTGCCAGCAGTTTACCCACAGGGAATGAGCAGTTCTTC. Its protein product is CASSLPTGNEQFF.

This clone has just one count. This sequence joins TRBV27 and TRBJ2-7; 7 bases line up with TRBD1. The CDR3 is 14 amino acids. The V gene's germline CDR1 is MNHEY and CDR2 SMNVEV (reference sequence). With V trimmed by 5 bases and J by 3 bases, 7 bases remained unmatched. Written as DNA, the CDR3 is TGTGCCAGCAGTCCAGCGACAGGGTTCTACGAGCAGTACTTC. Translation: CASSPATGFYEQYF.

The genes are TRBV5-4 and TRBJ1-1; the match to TRBD1 covers 7 bases. This CDR3 spans 13 amino acids. V was clipped by 4 bases and J by 0 bases; unmatched bases: 0. CDR1 and CDR2 from the germline V gene are SGHNT and YYREEE (reference sequence). CDR3 residues: CASSGQVNTEAFF. The CDR3 bases are TGTGCCAGCAGCGGACAGGTGAACACTGAAGCTTTCTTT.

The chain couples TRBV30 to TRBJ1-1, with D uncertain. V lost 2 bases and J 4 bases, leaving 14 bases between the germline ends. The CDR3 is 14 amino acids. Germline assignment: CDR1 GTSNPN and CDR2 SVGIG (reference sequence). CDR3 DNA: TGTGCCTGGAGTAGGGAGGGTTCAGGCACTGAAGCTTTCTTT. Protein: CAWSREGSGTEAFF.

This chain connects TRBV11-3 to TRBJ2-5; D is possibly TRBD1 or TRBD2 (5 bases each). V was cut by 4 bases and J by 4 bases, with 16 bases left in between. CDR1 is SGHNT and CDR2 is YENEEA in the germline V gene. There are 15 residues in the CDR3. The DNA for the CDR3 is TGTGCCAGCAGCTCCGGGGCCCAGACTCGAGAGACCCAGTACTTC. This codes for CASSSGAQTRETQYF.

V is TRBV4-3 and J is TRBJ2-1; D perhaps matches TRBD1 (6 bases). Germline values: CDR1 LGHNA, CDR2 YSLEER. The V gene lost 0 bases and the J gene lost 5 bases, with 17 bases spanning the gap. This CDR3 region has 17 residues. The chain's CDR3 is CASSQDWASRGDNEQFF. CDR3 nucleotides: TGCGCCAGCAGCCAAGATTGGGCTAGCAGGGGTGACAATGAGCAGTTCTTC.

The chain has TRBV11-2 and TRBJ2-5, with D hard to call. Germline-derived CDR1 and CDR2 are SGHAT and FQNNGV. Trimming removed 3 bases at V and 3 bases at J, with 14 bases between. The CDR3 is 15 residues long. Written as DNA, the CDR3 is TGTGCCAGCAGCTTTAGGACGAGTAACAAAGAGACCCAGTACTTC. Its protein is CASSFRTSNKETQYF.

This clone was seen a handful of times. The chain carries TRBV4-1 and TRBJ2-5; 9 bases are a match to TRBD2. Germline values: CDR1 MGHRA, CDR2 YSYEKL. CDR3 length: 15 amino acids. The junction had 2 bases not matched to a gene; V was cut back by 1 base and J by 2 bases. The CDR3 sequence: CASSQGGGGQETQYF. The CDR3 nucleotides are TGCGCCAGCAGCCAAGGCGGGGGGGGACAAGAGACCCAGTACTTC.

The chain carries TRBV12-5 and TRBJ2-1; 13 bases match TRBD2. CDR3 length equals 15 residues. Germline V gives CDR1 LGHNT, CDR2 FRNRAP. With 6 bases clipped from V and 4 bases from J, the junction kept 3 bases outside the gene matches. CDR3 residues: CASGPGLAGYNEQFF. Here the CDR3 DNA reads TGTGCTAGTGGACCGGGACTAGCGGGGTACAATGAGCAGTTCTTC.

V is TRBV11-2 and J is TRBJ2-1; D ambiguous. V lost 0 bases to trimming and J lost 4 bases, with 19 bases between them. CDR1 and CDR2 (germline): SGHAT, FQNNGV. CDR3 length: 18 amino acids. The DNA for the CDR3 is TGTGCCAGCAGCTTAGATATCGCCACTACGCGGAGTTACAATGAGCAGTTCTTC. As protein: CASSLDIATTRSYNEQFF. The full variable domain, in which reference TRBV11-2 and TRBJ2-1 provide the parts outside the CDR3, is EAGVAQSPRYKIIEKRQSVAFWCNPISGHATLYWYQQILGQGPKLLIQFQNNGVVDDSQLPKDRFSAERLKGVDSTLKIQPAKLEDSAVYLCASSLDIATTRSYNEQFFGPGTRLTVL.